Listed below are T cell receptor beta chains from one sample, sequenced in a study of response to subunit inactivated influenza vaccine. TCRdb reanalysed the RT-PCR reads using MiXCR and keeps one entry per CDR3 protein. The top ten clones hold 3% to 3.5% of a sample with 500,000 to 600,000 distinct CDR3 sequences, approximately 15% of them seen once. The sample here was CD4+ T cells sorted from PBMCs, taken roughly 24 months after vaccination. The receptors were sampled from a man in his fifties or sixties who received an inactivated influenza vaccine. Both conserved end residues are part of each CDR3. A D gene is named only where the DNA matches it firmly. Some rows have no size entry. The others give once, few or many, or a class for an expanded clone.

16	TRBJ1-2	.	few	TRBV7-2	CASSLGSVVGDYGYTF	TGTGCCAGCAGCTTGGGGTCAGTCGTAGGGGACTATGGCTACACCTTC
13	TRBJ1-1	.	few	TRBV12-3/TRBV12-4	CASSLALPAEAFF	TGTGCCAGCAGTTTAGCGCTTCCGGCTGAAGCTTTCTTT
13	TRBJ2-7	.	.	TRBV12-3/TRBV12-4	CASSWGNSYEQYF	TGTGCCAGCAGTTGGGGAAACTCCTACGAGCAGTACTTC
15	TRBJ2-1	.	.	TRBV7-6	CASSLRGAVYNEQFF	TGTGCCAGCAGCTTAAGGGGGGCCGTCTACAATGAGCAGTTCTTC
14	TRBJ2-5	TRBD1	.	TRBV20-1	CSARDRGFQETQYF	TGCAGTGCGAGGGACAGGGGGTTCCAAGAGACCCAGTACTTC
16	TRBJ2-3	.	.	TRBV4-2	CASSQEEGAVVNTQYF	TGTGCCAGCAGCCAAGAGGAGGGGGCAGTTGTAAATACGCAGTATTTT
15	TRBJ2-7	.	.	TRBV7-2	CASSLANGGPYEQYF	TGTGCCAGCAGCTTAGCGAATGGGGGGCCTTACGAGCAGTACTTC
15	TRBJ2-7	.	few	TRBV6-1	CASRPRGDSVYEQYF	TGTGCCAGCAGGCCCCGGGGGGACAGTGTCTACGAGCAGTACTTC
18	TRBJ2-6	.	.	TRBV29-1	CSVEDETYKISGANVLTF	TGCAGCGTTGAAGACGAGACTTACAAGATCTCTGGGGCCAACGTCCTGACTTTC
16	TRBJ1-4	.	many	TRBV21-1	CASSKEQGAISEKLFF	TGTGCCAGCAGCAAAGAACAGGGGGCGATTTCTGAAAAACTGTTTTTT
17	TRBJ2-7	.	few	TRBV3-1	CASSQVTGTSRIREQYF	TGTGCCAGCAGCCAAGTAACGGGCACTAGCCGCATCCGTGAGCAGTACTTC